Each of the 25 T cell receptor beta chains below was sequenced from the same sample in a study of Ad26.COV2.S vaccination and SARS-CoV-2 variants. Assay: immunoSEQ multiplex PCR; the TCRdb copy retains only in-frame clones and omits some. This sample has hundreds of thousands of clones, with roughly 86% found just once. Treatment denoted: roughly 19 received Ad26.COV2.S at low or high dose, single or two shots; about 5 received placebo; per-sample allocation not given. Specimen acquisition occurred on day 63 following the initial vaccine or placebo injection. The starting material was peripheral blood, obtained in a trial of Ad26.COV2.S vaccine versus placebo. These receptors were taken from a person between 18 and 65 years old who received the Ad26.COV2.S COVID-19 vaccine or a placebo.

This clone was observed a few times. V and J are TRBV11-2 and TRBJ1-1, with D unresolved. Germline V gene lookup returns CDR1 SGHAT and CDR2 FQNNGV. Trimming shortened V by 1 base and J by 11 bases, and 5 bases separated the two germline ends. The CDR3 runs to 10 residues. The CDR3 region is CASSLVSAFF. CDR3 bases: TGTGCCAGCAGCTTAGTATCCGCTTTCTTT.

This clone has just one count. The chain recombines TRBV6-5 with TRBJ2-2; no reliable D call. The V and J ends lost 9 bases and 0 bases respectively, with 11 bases between them. The CDR3 is 14 residues long. Germline loops: CDR1 MNHEY, CDR2 SVGAGI. CDR3 DNA: TGTGCCAGTAAGAGAAGTCCGAACACCGGGGAGCTGTTTTTT. This translates into CASKRSPNTGELFF.

The CDR3 sequence: CASTDQAWTGELFF. Written as DNA, the CDR3 is TGTGCCAGTACTGATCAAGCGTGGACCGGGGAGCTGTTTTTT. This rearrangement joins TRBV19 to TRBJ2-2; no definite D call. Germline V CDR1 and CDR2: LNHDA, SQIVND (reference sequence). V was clipped by 7 bases and J by 5 bases, with 14 bases between them. This CDR3 spans 14 amino acids.

The V call is TRBV19, the J call TRBJ2-1, with 13 nucleotides matching TRBD2. Germline assignment: CDR1 LNHDA and CDR2 SQIVND (reference sequence). J was trimmed by 6 bases and V by 7 bases; bases with no gene match: 9. There are 16 residues in the CDR3. CDR3 sequence: CASMGTSGTRGNEQFF. In DNA, the CDR3 is TGTGCCAGTATGGGGACTAGCGGGACTCGGGGCAATGAGCAGTTCTTC. The full variable domain, in which reference TRBV19 and TRBJ2-1 provide the parts outside the CDR3, is DGGITQSPKYLFRKEGQNVTLSCEQNLNHDAMYWYRQDPGQGLRLIYYSQIVNDFQKGDIAEGYSVSREKKESFPLTVTSAQKNPTAFYLCASMGTSGTRGNEQFFGPGTRLTVL.

The gene calls are TRBV4-2 and TRBJ1-2; D not resolved. The CDR3 covers 15 residues. Germline V CDR1 and CDR2: LGHNA, YNFKEQ. V was trimmed by 0 bases and J by 4 bases, leaving 12 bases between them. In DNA form, the CDR3 reads TGTGCCAGCAGCCAAGAGGTCAGTCACCCCTATGGCTACACCTTC. It yields the protein CASSQEVSHPYGYTF.

The V call is TRBV6-5, the J call TRBJ1-2, with 10 positions matching TRBD1. Per the germline V gene, CDR1 is MNHEY and CDR2 is SVGAGI. J was trimmed by 6 bases and V by 6 bases; bases with no gene match: 7. The CDR3 runs to 14 residues. DNA of the CDR3: TGTGCCAGCAGCCTGGGACAGGGGCGCGATGGCTACACCTTC. Translated, it gives CASSLGQGRDGYTF.

The rearrangement uses TRBV5-1 and TRBJ2-3; no definite D call. CDR1 SGHRS and CDR2 YFSETQ come from the germline V gene. V was shortened by 0 bases and J by 6 bases, with 11 bases between the two germline ends. The CDR3 consists of 14 residues. The DNA of the CDR3 is TGCGCCAGCAGCTTGGGGCCCGCCCGGGATACGCAGTATTTT. Amino acid sequence: CASSLGPARDTQYF. The full variable domain, rest sourced from reference TRBV5-1 and TRBJ2-3, is KAGVTQTPRYLIKTRGQQVTLSCSPISGHRSVSWYQQTPGQGLQFLFEYFSETQRNKGNFPGRFSGRQFSNSRSEMNVSTLELGDSALYLCASSLGPARDTQYFGPGTRLTVL.

The rearrangement uses TRBV3-1 (or the pseudogene TRBV3-2) and TRBJ2-3; the D is unclear. The CDR3 spans 12 residues. V lost 6 bases to trimming and J lost 3 bases, with 7 bases between them. Germline CDR1 reads LGHDT; CDR2 reads YNNKEL (reference sequence). The CDR3 nucleotides are TGTGCCAGCAGACTGGAAACAGATACGCAGTATTTT. Encoded protein: CASRLETDTQYF.

This sequence joins TRBV27 and TRBJ1-6; D unresolved. This CDR3 is 14 amino acids long. Germline V gives CDR1 MNHEY, CDR2 SMNVEV (reference sequence). Trimming removed 6 bases from V and 8 bases from J, with 14 bases in between. CDR3 amino acids: CASSRLGEYSPLHF. CDR3 DNA: TGTGCCAGCAGCCGGCTTGGGGAGTATTCACCCCTCCACTTT.

V usage is TRBV5-5 and J usage is TRBJ2-3, with D unresolved. The germline V gene has CDR1 SGHKS and CDR2 YYEKEE (reference sequence). This CDR3 comprises 14 residues. The V end lost 4 bases, the J end lost 6 bases, and 15 bases lay between the germline ends. Here the CDR3 DNA reads TGTGCCAGCAGCCTACTCACCCCGCTTGATACGCAGTATTTT. Its protein product is CASSLLTPLDTQYF.

In nucleotides, the CDR3 is TGTGCCAGCAGTGGCAAGTTCCTCGGGAGCTCTGGAAACACCATATATTTT. This gives the protein CASSGKFLGSSGNTIYF. The chain joins TRBV25-1 to TRBJ1-3; D is uncertain. CDR3 size: 17 residues. With 4 bases removed from V and 0 bases from J, the gap between germline ends came to 16 bases. Germline CDR1 MGHDK, CDR2 SYGVNS.

The chain employs TRBV12-5 and TRBJ2-1, with 8 bases lining up with TRBD2. The CDR3 covers 16 residues. Germline CDR1 is LGHNT and CDR2 is FRNRAP. Germline trimming cut 3 bases from V and 1 base from J; bases unmatched to any gene: 5. The CDR3, as DNA: TGTGCTAGTGGTTTTCGAAGCGGGAGATCCTACAATGAGCAGTTCTTC. It codes for CASGFRSGRSYNEQFF.

V is TRBV5-1 and J is TRBJ2-6; 9 positions match TRBD1. Germline loops: CDR1 SGHRS, CDR2 YFSETQ. This CDR3 has 19 amino acids. J lost 0 bases, V lost 3 bases, and 10 bases had no gene match. The CDR3 spells CASSSVKGQGSSGANVLTF. The CDR3 bases are TGCGCCAGCAGCTCGGTCAAGGGACAGGGATCCTCTGGGGCCAACGTCCTGACTTTC.

The J gene is TRBJ1-1, the V gene TRBV18; D is perhaps TRBD1 (6 bases). This CDR3 comprises 15 residues. CDR1 is KGHSH and CDR2 is LQKENI in the germline V gene. V lost 3 bases and J lost 4, with 15 bases in between. The DNA of the CDR3 is TGTGCCAGCTCACCCAAACAGGGTGCGGTCACTGAAGCTTTCTTT. This encodes CASSPKQGAVTEAFF.

The chain has TRBV10-3 and TRBJ1-1; TRBD1 agrees at 9 bases. Per the germline V gene, CDR1 is ENHRY and CDR2 is SYGVKD. Losses at the gene ends were 2 bases for V and 7 bases for J; bases not matched to a gene: 11. There are 16 residues in the CDR3. This CDR3 is CAISETQSGQGFEAFF. CDR3 in DNA: TGTGCCATCAGTGAGACACAATCGGGACAGGGATTTGAAGCTTTCTTT.

The J gene is TRBJ2-1, the V gene TRBV28, with TRBD2 as a possible D gene (5 bases). Germline CDR1 reads MDHEN; CDR2 reads SYDVKM. V gave up 6 bases and J gave up 6 bases, with 18 bases separating them. The CDR3 extends over 15 amino acids. CDR3 amino acids: CASSLHGVMGNEQFF. Written as DNA, the CDR3 is TGTGCCAGCAGCCTTCACGGGGTTATGGGCAATGAGCAGTTCTTC. The full variable domain, rest sourced from reference TRBV28 and TRBJ2-1, is DVKVTQSSRYLVKRTGEKVFLECVQDMDHENMFWYRQDPGLGLRLIYFSYDVKMKEKGDIPEGYSVSREKKERFSLILESASTNQTSMYLCASSLHGVMGNEQFFGPGTRLTVL.

This chain uses TRBV7-3 with TRBJ1-5; tentative D call: TRBD1 (5 bases). V lost 1 base and J lost 7, with 8 bases in between. The V gene's germline CDR1 is SGHTA and CDR2 FQGTGA. This CDR3 spans 13 amino acids. The CDR3 DNA is TGTGCCAGCAGCTTAAGCAGGGAACAGCCCCAGCATTTT. Residues: CASSLSREQPQHF.

In its sample, this clone was seen once. This rearrangement joins TRBV18 to TRBJ2-1; a possible D gene is TRBD1 (7 bases). This CDR3 has 15 residues. From germline, CDR1 is KGHSH and CDR2 LQKENI. V dropped 0 bases and J dropped 4 bases, with 10 bases sitting between them. CDR3 in amino acids: CASSPPQGGYNEQFF. The CDR3 region has the DNA TGTGCCAGCTCACCACCCCAGGGGGGTTACAATGAGCAGTTCTTC.

Ten or more counts support this clone. The rearrangement uses TRBV7-2 and TRBJ1-6, with 9 nucleotides matching TRBD1. Germline V gene lookup returns CDR1 SGHTA and CDR2 FQGNSA. The CDR3 runs 15 residues. The junction had 14 bases not matched to a gene; V was cut back by 5 bases and J by 15 bases. The CDR3: CASSHFRDRVGHLHF. The CDR3 DNA sequence: TGTGCCAGCAGCCATTTCCGGGACAGGGTGGGTCACCTCCACTTT.

This chain uses TRBV5-1 with TRBJ2-7; 14 bases are a match to TRBD2. The CDR3 consists of 16 residues. After removal of 4 bases from V and 4 bases from J, the junction contained 7 bases not matched to a gene. The V gene's germline CDR1 is SGHRS and CDR2 YFSETQ. The CDR3 reads CASSPTSGGAKYEQYF. In DNA, the CDR3 is TGCGCCAGCAGCCCGACTAGCGGGGGGGCTAAATACGAGCAGTACTTC.

The rearrangement uses TRBV30 and TRBJ1-4, with D unclear. The CDR3 spans 16 residues. Germline lookup yields CDR1 GTSNPN and CDR2 SVGIG (reference sequence). V lost 0 bases and J 4 bases, leaving 15 bases between the germline ends. The CDR3 sequence is CAWSVLVQRFNEKLFF. Written as DNA, the CDR3 is TGTGCCTGGAGTGTACTCGTTCAGCGATTTAATGAAAAACTGTTTTTT.

This clone has just one count. J is TRBJ2-7 and V is TRBV7-9; tentatively, D is TRBD1 or TRBD2 (5 bases each). The CDR3 is 13 residues long. Germline-derived CDR1 and CDR2 are SEHNR and FQNEAQ (reference sequence). V shed 8 bases and J shed 3 bases, with 14 bases lying between them. The DNA of the CDR3 is TGTGCCAGCCTTTCGCCGGGGCACTACGAGCAGTACTTC. Its protein is CASLSPGHYEQYF.

As DNA, the CDR3 is TGTGCCAGCAGTTACTCAAGCAGGGGCTTAAATCAGCCCCAGCATTTT. Translated: CASSYSSRGLNQPQHF. This chain joins TRBV6-5 and TRBJ1-5; TRBD1 is a possible D gene (6 bases). Trimming removed 0 bases from V and 4 bases from J, with 13 bases in between. The CDR3 is 16 residues long. Germline loops: CDR1 MNHEY, CDR2 SVGAGI.

The chain recombines TRBV14 with TRBJ1-4, with D perhaps matching TRBD1 (5 bases). The germline CDR1 and CDR2 sequences are SGHDN and FVKESK. V was shortened by 4 bases and J by 3 bases, with 9 bases between the two germline ends. The CDR3 sequence is 14 residues long. As DNA, the CDR3 is TGTGCCAGCAGCCGGAGGGACCCTAATGAAAAACTGTTTTTT. It yields the protein CASSRRDPNEKLFF. The variable domain in full, with the rest retrieved from reference TRBV14 and TRBJ1-4, is EAGVTQFPSHSVIEKGQTVTLRCDPISGHDNLYWYRRVMGKEIKFLLHFVKESKQDESGMPNNRFLAERTGGTYSTLKVQPAELEDSGVYFCASSRRDPNEKLFFGSGTQLSVL.

The DNA of the CDR3 is TGTGCCAGCTCAACAAGAGGGGATACGCAGTATTTT. Translated, it gives CASSTRGDTQYF. The chain is built from TRBV18 and TRBJ2-3, with a tentative D call TRBD2 (5 bases). V dropped 5 bases and J dropped 6 bases, with 9 bases sitting between them. This CDR3 is built from 12 residues. Per germline, CDR1 KGHSH and CDR2 LQKENI.